These 27 T cell receptor beta chains originate from one sample sequenced in a study of response to subunit inactivated influenza vaccine. TCRdb redid the calling of the RT-PCR reads with MiXCR, one entry per CDR3 protein. The table has more than 450,000 distinct CDR3 sequences, around 10% seen once; the top ten hold 9.5% to 11%. These sequences were also reported in another study, on T cells expressing NK-cell markers. As that report states: The TCR beta cDNA came from 5'RACE template switching with UMIs.

Here the sequenced sample was PBMCs from blood, taken on the day of vaccination. All receptors derive from a man aged 45-65 years who received an inactivated influenza vaccine.

The table lists this clonotype with a few counts. V usage is TRBV4-2 and J usage is TRBJ1-2; D remains ambiguous. The CDR3 consists of 14 residues. The V end lost 0 bases, the J end lost 14 bases, and 19 bases lay between the germline ends. Germline CDR1 reads LGHNA; CDR2 reads YNFKEQ. The CDR3 bases are TGTGCCAGCAGCCAAGATCATGACCCAGGCTTGATTACCTTC. Protein product: CASSQDHDPGLITF.

V gene TRBV30 combines with J gene TRBJ2-1; D is undetermined. The V end lost 2 bases, the J end lost 7 bases, and 6 bases lay between the germline ends. There are 11 residues in the CDR3. Per germline, CDR1 GTSNPN and CDR2 SVGIG (reference sequence). The CDR3 DNA follows: TGTGCCTGGAGTATCCTGAATGAGCAGTTCTTC. Its protein product is CAWSILNEQFF.

This clonotype has only a few counts. At one end, the junction sequence differs from germline, possibly due to a read error. The chain employs TRBV7-7 and TRBJ2-5; TRBD1 is a possible D gene (5 bases). Per germline, CDR1 SSHAT and CDR2 FNYEAQ (reference sequence). The CDR3 runs 15 residues. For the CDR3, the DNA is TGTGCTAGCAGCGCCAATTCAGGGTGGCCGGAGACCCAGTACTTC. Translating it yields CASSANSGWPETQYF.

This clonotype turned up a few times. The chain recombines TRBV7-9 with TRBJ2-7; tentatively, D is TRBD2 (5 bases). V gave up 2 bases and J gave up 1 base, with 9 bases separating them. The germline CDR1 and CDR2 sequences are SEHNR and FQNEAQ (reference sequence). The CDR3 spans 14 residues. The CDR3 DNA reads TGTGCCAGCAGCTTATTCCGGGATTCCTACGAGCAGTACTTC. Its protein product is CASSLFRDSYEQYF.

This clonotype was counted at least ten times. This chain uses TRBV29-1 with TRBJ2-5; no clear D gene. V was cut by 0 bases and J by 5 bases, with 13 bases left in between. CDR1 and CDR2 (germline): SQVTM, ANQGSEA. CDR3 length: 14 amino acids. In nucleotides, the CDR3 is TGCAGCGTTGAAGATCTCCGTTTTGTGGAGACCCAGTACTTC. Its protein product is CSVEDLRFVETQYF.

This clonotype has a handful of counts. The chain is built from TRBV29-1 and TRBJ2-7; D is unclear. With 2 bases removed from V and 1 base from J, the gap between germline ends came to 12 bases. The CDR3 extends over 14 amino acids. Germline lookup yields CDR1 SQVTM and CDR2 ANQGSEA. The CDR3 DNA is TGCAGCGTTGAATCGGGCAGTCAGTCCTACGAGCAGTACTTC. Its translation: CSVESGSQSYEQYF.

The chain recombines TRBV7-9 with TRBJ2-7; D remains ambiguous. Germline values: CDR1 SEHNR, CDR2 FQNEAQ (reference sequence). V was pared by 2 bases and J by 2 bases, with 7 bases between. The CDR3 has 13 residues. The CDR3 region is CASSLYSAYEQYF. CDR3 nucleotides: TGTGCCAGCAGCTTATATTCTGCCTACGAGCAGTACTTC.

This clonotype appeared a few times. This chain links TRBV25-1 with TRBJ2-1; D is possibly TRBD2 (6 bases). Trimming removed 4 bases from V and 0 bases from J, with 13 bases in between. The CDR3 is 16 amino acids. Germline V lookup: CDR1 MGHDK, CDR2 SYGVNS. DNA for the CDR3: TGTGCCAGCAGTGGGGGGGTCGTGAGCTCCTACAATGAGCAGTTCTTC. Amino acid sequence: CASSGGVVSSYNEQFF. Based on the CDR3 plus reference TRBV25-1 and TRBJ2-1, the full variable domain is EADIYQTPRYLVIGTGKKITLECSQTMGHDKMYWYQQDPGMELHLIHYSYGVNSTEKGDLSSESTVSRIRTEHFPLTLESARPSHTSQYLCASSGGVVSSYNEQFFGPGTRLTVL.

The chain joins TRBV5-1 to TRBJ2-7; no definite D call. The CDR3 spans 14 residues. V lost 4 bases and J 6 bases, leaving 17 bases between the germline ends. The germline CDR1 and CDR2 sequences are SGHRS and YFSETQ. The CDR3, as DNA: TGCGCCAGCAGCCCCGGCCGGGCCGGGCTCGAGCAGTACTTC. It specifies CASSPGRAGLEQYF.

This clonotype has a handful of counts. The J gene is TRBJ2-7, the V gene TRBV12-3 or TRBV12-4; D gene unclear. The CDR3 is 15 residues long. The germline V and J ends were trimmed by 5 bases and 1 base, with 15 bases remaining between them. CDR3: CASSQDRSRSYEQYF. The CDR3 DNA follows: TGTGCCAGCAGTCAAGATAGGTCGCGGTCCTACGAGCAGTACTTC.

This clonotype was seen more than once but under ten times. The chain combines TRBV28 with TRBJ2-7; 9 nucleotides align to TRBD2. The V and J ends lost 7 bases and 3 bases, in that order; junction bases with no gene match: 10. Germline values: CDR1 MDHEN, CDR2 SYDVKM. This CDR3 is built from 15 residues. The CDR3 region is CASTAVLREGYEQYF. As DNA, the CDR3 is TGTGCCAGCACCGCCGTGTTGCGGGAGGGCTACGAGCAGTACTTC.

The chain is built from TRBV7-9 and TRBJ2-3, with TRBD2 as a possible D gene (6 bases). Trimming pared 3 bases from V and 4 bases from J, leaving 8 bases between. The CDR3 has 13 amino acids. CDR1 and CDR2 from the germline V gene are SEHNR and FQNEAQ (reference sequence). CDR3 sequence reads: CASSFGSSDTQYF. The CDR3 DNA reads as TGTGCCAGCAGCTTCGGGAGTTCAGATACGCAGTATTTT.

In its sample, this clonotype was seen a few times. The gene calls are TRBV12-3 or TRBV12-4 and TRBJ2-1, with 9 bases that match TRBD2. V lost 4 bases, J lost 4 bases, and 5 bases stayed unmatched. CDR3 length: 15 amino acids. For the CDR3, the DNA is TGTGCCAGCAGTTCTTGGACTAGCGAGTACAATGAGCAGTTCTTC. This encodes CASSSWTSEYNEQFF.

The chain couples TRBV9 to TRBJ2-7; the D is unclear. V gave up 0 bases and J gave up 3 bases, with 10 bases separating them. This CDR3 has 14 amino acids. Germline V gene sequence: CDR1 SGDLS, CDR2 YYNGEE. The DNA for the CDR3 is TGTGCCAGCAGCGTAGCCCCTGTCGACTACGAGCAGTACTTC. Translated, it gives CASSVAPVDYEQYF.

V and J are TRBV7-9 and TRBJ2-1, with TRBD1 identical over 10 bases. CDR3 length: 15 residues. With 4 bases clipped from V and 8 bases from J, the junction kept 8 bases outside the gene matches. Germline assignment: CDR1 SEHNR and CDR2 FQNEAQ (reference sequence). The CDR3 here is CASSSPGQGIDEQFF. In nucleotides, the CDR3 is TGTGCCAGCAGCTCGCCGGGACAGGGGATTGATGAGCAGTTCTTC. Full variable domain (rest looked up from reference TRBV7-9 and TRBJ2-1): DTGVSQNPRHKITKRGQNVTFRCDPISEHNRLYWYRQTLGQGPEFLTYFQNEAQLEKSRLLSDRFSAERPKGSFSTLEIQRTEQGDSAMYLCASSSPGQGIDEQFFGPGTRLTVL.

This sequence joins TRBV12-3 or TRBV12-4 and TRBJ2-2; D may be TRBD1 (5 bases). Trimming stripped 5 bases from V and 6 bases from J, with 10 bases between. The CDR3 runs 13 residues. CDR3 protein: CASSPGYPGELFF. CDR3 nucleotides: TGTGCCAGCAGTCCAGGGTACCCCGGGGAGCTGTTTTTT.

The chain combines TRBV4-1 with TRBJ2-2, with D possibly TRBD1 on 6 matching bases. V lost 6 bases and J lost 7, with 18 bases in between. This CDR3 comprises 15 residues. The germline V gene encodes CDR1 MGHRA and CDR2 YSYEKL. The CDR3 loop reads CASSAGAAYDGELFF. CDR3 DNA sequence: TGCGCCAGCAGTGCAGGGGCGGCTTATGACGGGGAGCTGTTTTTT.

The J gene is TRBJ1-5, the V gene TRBV20-1; D remains ambiguous. Germline values: CDR1 DFQATT, CDR2 SNEGSKA (reference sequence). The V and J ends lost 1 base and 0 bases respectively, with 7 bases between them. The CDR3 length is 14 residues. The CDR3 DNA is TGCAGTGCTAGAGCCCCGGCTAGCAATCAGCCCCAGCATTTT. This encodes CSARAPASNQPQHF.

The chain uses TRBV6-1 and TRBJ2-1, with 8 bases fitting TRBD2. Germline trimming cut 6 bases from V and 9 bases from J; bases unmatched to any gene: 7. Germline V gives CDR1 MNHNS, CDR2 SASEGT. CDR3 length equals 13 residues. CDR3 nucleotides: TGTGCCAGCAGCGCCGGGACTAGGAGTGAGCAGTTCTTC. It translates to CASSAGTRSEQFF.

This clonotype was counted only a few times. V is TRBV4-2 and J is TRBJ1-5, with D uncertain. With 0 bases removed from V and 7 bases from J, the gap between germline ends came to 19 bases. CDR3 size: 17 residues. Germline V lookup: CDR1 LGHNA, CDR2 YNFKEQ. CDR3 sequence: CASSQDLTAGLWQPQHF. In DNA form, the CDR3 reads TGTGCCAGCAGCCAAGATCTGACGGCAGGTCTGTGGCAGCCCCAGCATTTT.

This clonotype was seen a handful of times. The CDR3 here is CATTDSKQSGNTIYF. The CDR3 DNA reads as TGTGCCACGACGGACAGCAAACAGTCTGGAAACACCATATATTTT. The chain links TRBV10-3 to TRBJ1-3; possible D gene TRBD1, 6 bases. The CDR3 is made up of 15 amino acids. V lost 10 bases and J 1 base, leaving 17 bases between the germline ends. The germline CDR1 and CDR2 sequences are ENHRY and SYGVKD.

This clonotype appeared a few times. The rearrangement uses TRBV7-9 and TRBJ1-6, with 9 nucleotides matching TRBD1. Germline V CDR1 and CDR2: SEHNR, FQNEAQ (reference sequence). Losses at the gene ends were 6 bases for V and 7 bases for J; bases not matched to a gene: 1. This CDR3 spans 13 amino acids. CDR3 bases: TGTGCCAGCAGTGGACAGGGGAATTCACCCCTCCACTTT. Translating it yields CASSGQGNSPLHF.

This clonotype was detected ten times or more. The chain carries TRBV5-1 and TRBJ1-4; 7 nucleotides align to TRBD1. The CDR3 consists of 15 residues. J was trimmed by 7 bases and V by 0 bases; bases with no gene match: 6. Germline lookup yields CDR1 SGHRS and CDR2 YFSETQ. For the CDR3, the DNA is TGCGCCAGCAGCTTGGAGGGACAGCCCGTTGAAAAACTGTTTTTT. It translates to CASSLEGQPVEKLFF.

This clonotype was counted many times. The chain employs TRBV5-5 and TRBJ2-1; D gene uncertain. V was clipped by 4 bases and J by 7 bases, with 12 bases between them. Germline CDR1 and CDR2: SGHKS and YYEKEE (reference sequence). CDR3 length equals 13 residues. The CDR3 region is CASSPPAGNEQFF. The CDR3, as DNA: TGTGCCAGCAGCCCCCCAGCAGGTAATGAGCAGTTCTTC.

This clonotype was detected many times. The V call is TRBV6-1, the J call TRBJ1-1; maybe TRBD1 (5 bases). Trimming removed 7 bases at V and 5 bases at J, with 20 bases between. Looked up from germline, CDR1 is MNHNS and CDR2 is SASEGT. The CDR3 runs to 15 residues. The CDR3 nucleotides are TGTGCCAGCACCGCGCGGCCCATGACAGAGACTGAAGCTTTCTTT. As protein: CASTARPMTETEAFF.

This rearrangement joins TRBV6-1 to TRBJ1-1, with a tentative D call TRBD1 (6 bases). CDR3 length: 13 amino acids. V was cut by 6 bases and J by 5 bases, with 13 bases left in between. CDR1 MNHNS and CDR2 SASEGT come from the germline V gene. CDR3 residues: CASSSRGKTEAFF. The CDR3 coding sequence is TGTGCCAGCAGCTCTAGGGGGAAGACTGAAGCTTTCTTT.

In this sample, this clonotype turned up many times. The CDR3 sequence: CASQPSFTLRSGRSNQPQHF. CDR3 nucleotides: TGTGCCAGCCAACCCTCCTTTACGCTCCGTAGCGGGAGGAGCAATCAGCCCCAGCATTTT. The chain employs TRBV18 and TRBJ1-5; unclear D gene. The CDR3 sequence is 20 residues long. Deletions cut 8 bases from V and 1 base from J, with 30 bases between. Germline CDR1 is KGHSH and CDR2 is LQKENI.